A selection of T cell receptor beta chains follows, all from one sample in a study of blood T cell repertoires in COVID-19. Using immunoSEQ multiplex PCR, the repertoire was profiled, and TCRdb retains in-frame clones only, with some absent. The sample contains over 200,000 clones, 75% to 90% of which appear only once. Sequences were obtained from PBMCs or T cells enriched from blood (not recorded which). These receptors came from a man between 25 and 39 years old who had recovered from COVID-19. The CDR3 runs from the conserved cysteine through the conserved F or W. Fields, in order: clone size, V gene, J gene, D gene, CDR3 protein, CDR3 DNA. D genes are given only for firm matches. Rows give clone size only sometimes, using once, few, many, or a class for an expanded clone.

>-|TRBV10-1|TRBJ1-1|TRBD1
CASSESTGTVNTEAFF
TGCGCCAGCAGTGAGTCCACCGGGACAGTGAACACTGAAGCTTTCTTT
>-|TRBV6-5|TRBJ2-3|TRBD2
CASRPTSATGDTQYF
TGTGCCAGCAGGCCGACTAGCGCGACGGGGGATACGCAGTATTTT
>-|TRBV7-2|TRBJ2-5|TRBD2
CASSPRAGGVVETQYF
TGTGCCAGCAGCCCAAGAGCGGGGGGGGTCGTAGAGACCCAGTACTTC
>-|TRBV19|TRBJ2-6|-
CASTSQGFPGANVLTF
TGTGCCAGTACCAGTCAGGGATTCCCTGGGGCCAACGTCCTGACTTTC
>-|TRBV3-1/TRBV3-2|TRBJ1-2|-
CASSQETGSYGYTF
TGTGCCAGCAGCCAAGAAACGGGGTCCTATGGCTACACCTTC
>-|TRBV29-1|TRBJ2-7|TRBD2
CSVEVTGTTTYEQYF
TGCAGCGTTGAAGTGACCGGGACTACAACCTACGAGCAGTACTTC
>-|TRBV13|TRBJ2-5|-
CASSSPDRETQYF
TGTGCCAGCAGCTCTCCAGACAGGGAGACCCAGTACTTC
>-|TRBV4-3|TRBJ2-1|TRBD2
CASSQDPELAGGPGEQFF
TGCGCCAGCAGCCAAGATCCAGAACTAGCGGGAGGGCCAGGTGAGCAGTTCTTC
>-|TRBV24-1|TRBJ2-1|TRBD2
CATSARIAGGGNEQFF
TGTGCCACCAGTGCCAGGATAGCGGGAGGAGGGAATGAGCAGTTCTTC
>-|TRBV6-5|TRBJ2-4|-
CASRDSTRAKNIQYF
TGTGCCAGCAGAGACAGTACCAGAGCCAAAAACATTCAGTACTTC
>-|TRBV28|TRBJ2-3|-
CASSPSQLLVHTQYF
TGTGCCAGCAGTCCCTCCCAATTACTAGTCCATACGCAGTATTTT
>-|TRBV29-1|TRBJ2-2|-
CSVESGAGELFF
TGCAGCGTTGAGTCAGGGGCCGGGGAGCTGTTTTTT
>-|TRBV19|TRBJ1-2|TRBD1
CASSMDRVRNGYTF
TGTGCCAGTAGTATGGACAGGGTGAGGAATGGCTACACCTTC
>-|TRBV4-1|TRBJ2-3|-
CASSQAAASTDTQYF
TGCGCCAGCAGCCAAGCAGCGGCTAGCACAGATACGCAGTATTTT
>-|TRBV7-2|TRBJ1-5|-
CASSLDSGGMREPQHF
TGTGCCAGCAGCTTAGATTCAGGCGGAATGAGGGAGCCCCAGCATTTT
>few|TRBV7-2|TRBJ1-5|-
CASSVQANSNQPQHF
TGTGCCAGCAGCGTACAGGCTAATAGCAATCAGCCCCAGCATTTT
>-|TRBV5-4|TRBJ2-7|TRBD2
CASSLESSGSYEQYF
TGTGCCAGCAGCTTGGAGTCTAGCGGCTCCTACGAGCAGTACTTC
>once|TRBV24-1|TRBJ1-1|-
CATSDMGLSHTEAFF
TGTGCCACCAGTGATATGGGACTCTCCCACACTGAAGCTTTCTTT
>-|TRBV4-2|TRBJ2-1|-
CASSQDPVAASSISSYNEQFF
TGTGCCAGCAGCCAAGATCCCGTAGCGGCCTCGAGCATAAGCTCCTACAATGAGCAGTTCTTC
>once|TRBV7-8|TRBJ1-3|-
CASSLGSGNTIYF
TGTGCCAGCAGCTTAGGGTCCGGGAACACCATATATTTT
>-|TRBV7-2|TRBJ2-1|TRBD2
CASSLASGGAYNEQFF
TGTGCCAGCAGCTTAGCAAGCGGGGGAGCGTACAATGAGCAGTTCTTC
>-|TRBV11-3|TRBJ2-1|TRBD1
CASSSGTDYNEQFF
TGTGCCAGCAGCTCAGGGACAGACTACAATGAGCAGTTCTTC
>-|TRBV24-1|TRBJ2-5|TRBD1
CATSDRGQGVGGLQETQYF
TGTGCCACCAGTGACCGCGGACAGGGGGTAGGGGGATTGCAAGAGACCCAGTACTTC
>-|TRBV7-9|TRBJ1-1|-
CASSTGQNTEAFF
TGTGCCAGCAGCACGGGACAGAACACTGAAGCTTTCTTT
>-|TRBV7-2|TRBJ2-7|TRBD1
CASSYDRATYEQYF
TGTGCCAGCAGCTACGACAGGGCGACCTACGAGCAGTACTTC
>-|TRBV9|TRBJ1-1|-
CASSVASGFGEAFF
TGTGCCAGCAGCGTAGCTTCCGGTTTCGGTGAAGCTTTCTTT
>-|TRBV7-9|TRBJ1-6|TRBD1
CAGRQGSNSPLHF
TGTGCCGGCAGACAGGGCTCTAATTCACCCCTCCACTTT
>-|TRBV5-1|TRBJ2-3|-
CASSFEKNLTDTQYF
TGCGCCAGCAGCTTTGAGAAGAACCTCACAGATACGCAGTATTTT
>once|TRBV19|TRBJ2-7|TRBD2
CASTPAPWTQLAGVSYEQYF
TGTGCCAGTACCCCGGCCCCATGGACGCAACTAGCGGGGGTCTCCTACGAGCAGTACTTC
>once|TRBV6-5|TRBJ1-5|-
CASRDAGGNQPQHF
TGTGCCAGCAGAGACGCGGGGGGCAATCAGCCCCAGCATTTT